This entry features one T cell receptor (beta chain) sequence. Antigen: not known. The CDR3 runs 16 residues. In germline, CDR1 is MNHEY, CDR2 SVGAGI. V lost 4 bases to trimming and J lost 5 bases; unmatched junction nucleotides: 13. Profiled with immunoSEQ multiplex PCR; TCRdb holds only in-frame clones, not every one. This repertoire shows roughly 100,000 clones, around 96% found once; its top ten account for 0.8% to 0.9%. This specimen comes from a study of cytomegalovirus exposure and HLA in healthy donors. Regarding the study as a whole: Whilst most TCR sequences proved rare, a subset of public TCRs occurred across many donors. The study recorded some 160 TCR beta chains that were cytomegalovirus-associated.

This sequence joins TRBV6-5 and TRBJ2-5; 7 nucleotides match TRBD1. Sequences were obtained from PBMCs. This clonotype was obtained from a young woman in good health and CMV-seronegative. The CDR3 protein is CASSSLGTASTETQYF. In nucleotides, the CDR3 is TGTGCCAGCAGTTCCCTTGGGACAGCAAGTACGGAGACCCAGTACTTC.